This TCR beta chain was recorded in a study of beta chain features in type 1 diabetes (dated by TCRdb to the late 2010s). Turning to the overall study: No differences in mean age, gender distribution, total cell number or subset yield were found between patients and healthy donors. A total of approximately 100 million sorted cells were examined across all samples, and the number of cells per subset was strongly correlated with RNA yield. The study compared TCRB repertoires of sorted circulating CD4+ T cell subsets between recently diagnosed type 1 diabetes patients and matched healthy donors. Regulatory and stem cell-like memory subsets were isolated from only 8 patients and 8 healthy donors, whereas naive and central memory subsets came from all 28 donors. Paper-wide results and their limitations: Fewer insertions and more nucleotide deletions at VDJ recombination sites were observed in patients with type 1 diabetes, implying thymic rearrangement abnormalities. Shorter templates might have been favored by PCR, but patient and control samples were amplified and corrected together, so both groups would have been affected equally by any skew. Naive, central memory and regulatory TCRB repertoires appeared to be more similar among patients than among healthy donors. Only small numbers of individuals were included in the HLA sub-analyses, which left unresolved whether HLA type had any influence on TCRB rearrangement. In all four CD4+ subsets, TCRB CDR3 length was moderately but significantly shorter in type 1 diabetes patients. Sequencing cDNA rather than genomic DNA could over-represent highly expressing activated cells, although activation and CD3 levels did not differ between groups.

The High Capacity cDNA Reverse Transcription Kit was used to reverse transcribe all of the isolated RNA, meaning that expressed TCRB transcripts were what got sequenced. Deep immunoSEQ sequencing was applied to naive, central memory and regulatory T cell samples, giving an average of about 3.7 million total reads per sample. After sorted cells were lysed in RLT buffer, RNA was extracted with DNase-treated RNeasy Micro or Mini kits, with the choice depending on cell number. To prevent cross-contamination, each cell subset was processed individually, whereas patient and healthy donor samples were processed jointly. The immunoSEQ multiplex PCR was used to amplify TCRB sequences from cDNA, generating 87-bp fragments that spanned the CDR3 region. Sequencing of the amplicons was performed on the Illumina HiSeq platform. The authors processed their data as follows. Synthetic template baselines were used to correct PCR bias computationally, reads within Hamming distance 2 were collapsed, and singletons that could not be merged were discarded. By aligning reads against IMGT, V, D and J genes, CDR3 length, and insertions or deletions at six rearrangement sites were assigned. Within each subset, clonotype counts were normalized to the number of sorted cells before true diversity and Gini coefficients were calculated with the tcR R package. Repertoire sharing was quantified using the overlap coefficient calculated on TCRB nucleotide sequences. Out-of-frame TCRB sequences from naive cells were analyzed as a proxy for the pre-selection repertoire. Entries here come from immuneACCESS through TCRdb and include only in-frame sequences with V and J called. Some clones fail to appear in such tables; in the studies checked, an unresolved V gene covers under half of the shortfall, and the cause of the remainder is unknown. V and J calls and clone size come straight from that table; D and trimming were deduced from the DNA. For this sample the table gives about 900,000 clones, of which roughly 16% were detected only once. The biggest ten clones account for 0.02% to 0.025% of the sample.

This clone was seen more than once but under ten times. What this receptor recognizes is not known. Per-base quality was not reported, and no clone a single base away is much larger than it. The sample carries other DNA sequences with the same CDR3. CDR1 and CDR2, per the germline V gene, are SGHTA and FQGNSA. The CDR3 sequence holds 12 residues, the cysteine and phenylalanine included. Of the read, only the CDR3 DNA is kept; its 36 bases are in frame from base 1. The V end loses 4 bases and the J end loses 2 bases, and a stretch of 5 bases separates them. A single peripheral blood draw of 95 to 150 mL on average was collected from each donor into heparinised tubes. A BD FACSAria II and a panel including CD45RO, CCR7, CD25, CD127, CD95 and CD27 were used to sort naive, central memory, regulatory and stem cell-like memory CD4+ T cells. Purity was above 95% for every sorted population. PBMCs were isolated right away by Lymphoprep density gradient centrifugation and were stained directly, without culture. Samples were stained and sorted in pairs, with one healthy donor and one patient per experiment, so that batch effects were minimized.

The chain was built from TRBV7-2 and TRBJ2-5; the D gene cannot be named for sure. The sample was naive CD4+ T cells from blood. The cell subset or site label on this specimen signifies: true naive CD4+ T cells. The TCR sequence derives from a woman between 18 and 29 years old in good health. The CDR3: CASSSYQETQYF. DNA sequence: TGTGCCAGCAGCTCTTATCAAGAGACCCAGTACTTC. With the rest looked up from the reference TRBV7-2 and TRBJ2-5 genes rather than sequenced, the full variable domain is GAGVSQSPSNKVTEKGKDVELRCDPISGHTALYWYRQSLGQGLEFLIYFQGNSAPDKSGLPSDRFSAERTGGSVSTLTIQRTQQEDSAVYLCASSSYQETQYFGPGTRLLVL.